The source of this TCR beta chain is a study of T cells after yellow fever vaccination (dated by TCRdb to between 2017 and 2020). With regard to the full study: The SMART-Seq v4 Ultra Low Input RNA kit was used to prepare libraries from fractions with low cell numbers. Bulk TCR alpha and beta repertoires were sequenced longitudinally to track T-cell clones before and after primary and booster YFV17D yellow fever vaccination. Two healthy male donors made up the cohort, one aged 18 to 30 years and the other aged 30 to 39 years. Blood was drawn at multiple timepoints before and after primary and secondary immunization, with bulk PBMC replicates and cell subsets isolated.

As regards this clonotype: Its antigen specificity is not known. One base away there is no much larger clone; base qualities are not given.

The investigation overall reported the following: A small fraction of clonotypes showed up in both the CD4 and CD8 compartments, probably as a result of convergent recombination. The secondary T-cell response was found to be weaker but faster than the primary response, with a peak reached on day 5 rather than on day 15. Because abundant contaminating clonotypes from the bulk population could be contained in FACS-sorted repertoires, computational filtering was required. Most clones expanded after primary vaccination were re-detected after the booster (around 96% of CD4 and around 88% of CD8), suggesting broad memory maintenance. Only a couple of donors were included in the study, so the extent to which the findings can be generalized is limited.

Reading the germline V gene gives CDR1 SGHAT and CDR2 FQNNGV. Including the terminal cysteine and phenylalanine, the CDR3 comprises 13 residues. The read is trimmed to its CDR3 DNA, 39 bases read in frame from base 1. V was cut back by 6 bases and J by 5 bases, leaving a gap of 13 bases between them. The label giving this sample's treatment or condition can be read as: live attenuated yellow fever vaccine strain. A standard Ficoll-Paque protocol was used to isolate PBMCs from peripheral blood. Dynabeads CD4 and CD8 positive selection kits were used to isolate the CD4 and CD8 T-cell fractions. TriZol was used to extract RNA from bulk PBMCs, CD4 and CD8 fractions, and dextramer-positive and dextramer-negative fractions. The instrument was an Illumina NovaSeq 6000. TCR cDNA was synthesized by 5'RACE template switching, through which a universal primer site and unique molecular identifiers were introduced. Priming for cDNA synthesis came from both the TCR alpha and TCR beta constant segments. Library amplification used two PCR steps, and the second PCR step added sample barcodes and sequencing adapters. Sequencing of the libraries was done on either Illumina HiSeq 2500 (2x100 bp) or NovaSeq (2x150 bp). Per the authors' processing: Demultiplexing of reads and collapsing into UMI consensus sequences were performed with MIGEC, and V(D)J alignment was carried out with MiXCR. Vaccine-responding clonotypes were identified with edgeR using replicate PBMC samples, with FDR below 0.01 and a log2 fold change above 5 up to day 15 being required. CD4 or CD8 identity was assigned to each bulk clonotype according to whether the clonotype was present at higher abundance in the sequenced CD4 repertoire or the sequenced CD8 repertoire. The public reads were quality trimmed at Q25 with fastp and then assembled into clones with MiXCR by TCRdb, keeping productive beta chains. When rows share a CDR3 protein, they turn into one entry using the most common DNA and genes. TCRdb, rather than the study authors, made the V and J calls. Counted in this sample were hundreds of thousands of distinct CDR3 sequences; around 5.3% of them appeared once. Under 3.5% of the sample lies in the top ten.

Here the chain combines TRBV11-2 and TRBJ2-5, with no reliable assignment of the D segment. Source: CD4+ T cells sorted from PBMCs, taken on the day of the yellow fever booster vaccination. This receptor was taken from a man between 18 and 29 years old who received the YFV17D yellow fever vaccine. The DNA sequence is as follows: TGTGCCAGCAGTCGGATTTACCGGGAGACCCAGTACTTC. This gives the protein CASSRIYRETQYF.